This T cell receptor (beta chain) was obtained from a study of human T cells and chemical hapten exposure. MiXCR, run by TCRdb on the RACE reads, gives a single entry per CDR3 protein. The table has fewer than 85,000 distinct CDR3 sequences, 9.5% to 13% seen once. Described time point: patch test 2, 6 weeks after DPC sensitization. Documented treatment: therapeutic diphenylcyclopropenone sensitization with weekly scalp DPC. CDR1 and CDR2 from the germline V gene are SGHDN and FVKESK. V was trimmed by 1 base and J by 4 bases, leaving 11 bases between them. This CDR3 spans 15 amino acids. The sample holds many counts of this clonotype.

The receptor was isolated from a man between 18 and 29 years old with alopecia areata. Some clones in this sample may be carry-over from other donors' samples. The material sequenced was whole blood, taken in connection with sensitization to the hapten diphenylcyclopropenone (DPC). This chain links TRBV14 with TRBJ1-3; D unclear. The CDR3 DNA is TGTGCCAGCAGCCAAGCGTCGGGCCACGGAAACACCATATATTTT. Amino acid sequence: CASSQASGHGNTIYF.